The TCR beta chain under discussion was sequenced for a study of technical replicates of blood from a few donors (TCRdb year 2017). Library creation used the immunoSEQ multiplex PCR assay. TCRdb obtained this table from immuneACCESS and retained in-frame rearrangements with V and J assigned. These tables miss some clones; where compared with another copy, unresolved V genes account for less than half of the shortfall, and the remainder is unexplained. For this sample there are roughly 60,000 clones; 91% appear just once. About 3.9% of the sample is held by the ten biggest clonotypes. From its cysteine to its phenylalanine, the CDR3 spans 13 amino acids. Only the CDR3 DNA is retained, 39 bases long and in frame from the first base. CDR1 is given as PRHDT and CDR2 as FYEKMQ, both from the germline V gene (reference sequence). For this chain, trimming is 1 base at the V end and 9 bases at the J end, and the number of junction bases without a gene match is 0.

As to this clone: Its antigen is still unknown. No much larger clone exists at a distance of one base, and base qualities are not known.

The sequencing sample was made of PBMCs. The rearranged chain carries TRBV13 and TRBJ2-1; 10 bases in the middle match TRBD2. The TCR sequence derives from a human donor in good health. Some clones in this sample may be carry-over from other donors' samples. The CDR3 sequence is CASSLVAGGEQFF. Read as DNA, the sequence is TGTGCCAGCAGCTTAGTAGCGGGGGGTGAGCAGTTCTTC.